Listed below are T cell receptor beta chains from one sample, sequenced in a study of blood T cells in healthy people across ages. TCRdb fed the 5' RACE reads into MiXCR, producing one record per CDR3 protein. Of around 1,500,000 distinct CDR3 sequences listed, 28% are singletons. The specimen sequenced was blood. All receptors derive from a woman under 40 in good health. Both conserved end residues are part of each CDR3. A D gene is named only where the DNA matches it firmly. A clone size is listed for some rows: how often the clone was seen (once, few, many), or a class if it is expanded.

TRBJ2-1 TRBV7-2 - few CASSSTRGYYNEQFF TGTGCCAGCAGCTCGACTAGAGGCTACTACAATGAGCAGTTCTTC
TRBJ2-1 TRBV20-1 - - CSAVRGSYNEQFF TGCAGTGCTGTCCGAGGGTCCTACAATGAGCAGTTCTTC
TRBJ2-1 TRBV19 TRBD2 - CASSSPGLAGWEQFF TGTGCCAGTAGTTCACCGGGACTAGCGGGATGGGAGCAGTTCTTC
TRBJ1-2 TRBV7-6 - - CASSLAPSGYEGYTF TGTGCCAGCAGCTTAGCCCCCTCCGGGTATGAAGGCTACACCTTC
TRBJ2-7 TRBV3-1 TRBD2 - CASSSRTSGYDEQYF TGTGCCAGCAGCTCACGGACTAGCGGCTACGACGAGCAGTACTTC
TRBJ2-2 TRBV11-2 - few CASSFVGTGELFF TGTGCCAGCAGCTTTGTCGGGACCGGGGAGCTGTTTTTT
TRBJ2-7 TRBV2 - - CASSGRDLEREQYF TGTGCCAGCAGTGGCCGGGACCTTGAGAGGGAGCAGTACTTC
TRBJ2-3 TRBV29-1 - few CSVKEGDTQYF TGCAGCGTTAAGGAGGGAGATACGCAGTATTTT
TRBJ2-7 TRBV4-3 - few CASSQEVLEKQYF TGCGCCAGCAGCCAAGAGGTTCTGGAAAAGCAGTACTTC
TRBJ1-4 TRBV3-1 TRBD1 - CASSQETGTEKLFF TGTGCCAGCAGCCAAGAGACAGGGACCGAAAAACTGTTTTTT
TRBJ2-5 TRBV6-2/TRBV6-3 - - CASSYSPGRGLQETQYF TGTGCCAGCAGTTACTCCCCAGGGCGGGGCCTTCAAGAGACCCAGTACTTC
TRBJ2-7 TRBV28 - few CASSLPLSIEQYF TGTGCCAGCAGTTTACCCCTTTCAATCGAGCAGTACTTC
TRBJ2-1 TRBV29-1 TRBD2 - CSVEDQASGAYEQFF TGCAGCGTTGAAGATCAGGCTAGCGGCGCCTACGAGCAGTTCTTC
TRBJ1-1 TRBV20-1 - few CSAAAPLQGDTEAFF TGCAGTGCCGCCGCCCCTTTACAGGGTGACACTGAAGCTTTCTTT
TRBJ1-5 TRBV24-1 TRBD1 few CATTGGGGGRMGNQPQHF TGTGCCACCACCGGCGGAGGGGGCGGGAGAATGGGCAATCAGCCCCAGCATTTT
TRBJ2-3 TRBV28 - - CAGQGGTLNTDTQYF TGTGCCGGCCAAGGGGGGACCCTAAACACAGATACGCAGTATTTT
TRBJ1-1 TRBV29-1 - few CSFAGPSNTEAFF TGCAGCTTCGCCGGGCCCTCAAACACTGAAGCTTTCTTT
TRBJ1-4 TRBV9 - - CASSPTTSGEKLFF TGTGCCAGCAGCCCGACAACGTCAGGAGAAAAACTGTTTTTT
TRBJ2-7 TRBV10-3 - many CAISESNEQYF TGTGCCATCAGTGAGTCCAACGAGCAGTACTTC
TRBJ2-7 TRBV5-1 TRBD2 many CASSMRLAESLGFYEQYF TGCGCCAGCAGTATGAGACTAGCGGAATCTCTAGGGTTTTACGAGCAGTACTTC
TRBJ2-4 TRBV5-1 - few CASSLEFMRDIQYF TGCGCCAGCAGCCTGGAATTTATGAGGGACATTCAGTACTTC
TRBJ2-1 TRBV6-6 - - CASRQANNEQFF TGTGCCAGCAGACAGGCCAACAATGAGCAGTTCTTC
TRBJ2-1 TRBV7-2 TRBD2 few CASSFRLAGVRTEQFF TGTGCCAGCAGCTTCAGACTAGCGGGGGTCCGTACGGAGCAGTTCTTC
TRBJ1-2 TRBV2 - - CASSVPGFYGYTF TGTGCCAGCAGTGTACCGGGGTTCTATGGCTACACCTTC
TRBJ2-5 TRBV7-9 - once CASSSPPGGGETQYF TGTGCCAGCAGCTCCCCCCCGGGTGGGGGAGAGACCCAGTACTTC
TRBJ2-3 TRBV20-1 - many CSAQRGGTTSTDTQYF TGCAGTGCCCAGAGAGGGGGGACAACTAGCACAGATACGCAGTATTTT
TRBJ2-3 TRBV7-9 TRBD1 few CASSPQQGLADTQYF TGTGCCAGCAGCCCGCAACAGGGGTTAGCAGATACGCAGTATTTT
TRBJ2-1 TRBV9 TRBD2 - CASSVMGSGPLDEQFF TGTGCCAGCAGCGTAATGGGTAGCGGGCCGCTTGATGAGCAGTTCTTC
TRBJ1-1 TRBV15 - - CATSRDLMASGSRMNTEAFF TGTGCCACCAGCAGAGATCTTATGGCATCCGGTTCTAGAATGAACACTGAAGCTTTCTTT